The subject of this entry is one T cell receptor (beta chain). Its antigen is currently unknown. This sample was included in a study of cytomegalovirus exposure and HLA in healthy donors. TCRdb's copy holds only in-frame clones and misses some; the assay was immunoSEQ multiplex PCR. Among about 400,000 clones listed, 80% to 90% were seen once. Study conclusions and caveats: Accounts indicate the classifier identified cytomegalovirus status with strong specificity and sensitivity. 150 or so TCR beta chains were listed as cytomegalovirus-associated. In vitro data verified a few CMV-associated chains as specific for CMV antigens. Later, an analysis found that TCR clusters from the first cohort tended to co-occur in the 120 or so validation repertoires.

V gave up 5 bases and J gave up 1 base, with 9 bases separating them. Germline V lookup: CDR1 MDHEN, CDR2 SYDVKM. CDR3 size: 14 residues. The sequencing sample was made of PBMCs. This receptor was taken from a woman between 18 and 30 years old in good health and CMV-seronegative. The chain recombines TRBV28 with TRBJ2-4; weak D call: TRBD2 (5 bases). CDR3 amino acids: CASSKSGAKNIQYF. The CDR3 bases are TGTGCCAGCAGTAAATCGGGGGCCAAAAACATTCAGTACTTC.